This entry lists 27 T cell receptor beta chains sequenced from one sample in a study of T cell clonality in common variable immunodeficiency. The repertoire was sequenced with immunoSEQ multiplex PCR; TCRdb's copy has only in-frame clones and lacks some. This repertoire holds about 28,000 clones, and none appear only once. No cognate antigen is known for these TCRs. General study results and limits: Common variable immunodeficiency TCR beta sequences reportedly had fewer deletions and N-nucleotide insertions.

The sample consisted of peripheral blood mononuclear cells. These receptors were taken from a human donor with common variable immunodeficiency.

This clone was seen at least ten times. The DNA ends 3 residues before the CDR3 does, and the rest of the CDR3 is filled in from the germline J gene. V and J are TRBV20-1 and TRBJ2-1; 8 nucleotides align to TRBD2. CDR3 length: 15 residues. After removal of 5 bases from V and 8 bases from J, the junction contained 14 bases not matched to a gene. Germline assignment: CDR1 DFQATT and CDR2 SNEGSKA (reference sequence). Partial CDR3 DNA: TGCAGTGCTTTCTTCGGGGGGGGATTAGGGTATGAG. Encoded protein: CSAFFGGGLGYE. From start to end, the CDR3 is CSAFFGGGLGYEQFF.

Ten or more counts support this clone. The CDR3 end is not reached by the read, which stops 3 residues before it; the germline J gene fills it in. The V call is TRBV5-1, the J call TRBJ1-1, with 9 bases that match TRBD1. The V segment lost 4 bases and the J segment 5 bases; nucleotides outside the gene matches: 6. This CDR3 has 14 amino acids. Looked up from germline, CDR1 is SGHRS and CDR2 is YFSETQ. The CDR3 bases that were read are TGCGCCAGCAGCGTACAGGGGGCAGGTACTGAA. This encodes CASSVQGAGTE. The full CDR3 sequence reads CASSVQGAGTEAFF.

Ten or more counts support this clone. The read is 3 residues too short to cover the CDR3 end, so that end is filled in from the germline J gene. The V gene is TRBV5-1, the J gene TRBJ2-5, with D hard to call. CDR3 size: 11 residues. Trimming pared 5 bases from V and 2 bases from J, leaving 4 bases between. Germline V gene data show CDR1 as SGHRS and CDR2 as YFSETQ. The CDR3 sequence is CASSSQETQYF. CDR3 DNA, as far as it was read: TGCGCCAGCAGTTCACAAGAGACC.

This clone was seen repeatedly, ten times or more. The read ends 3 residues before the CDR3 terminus; that terminus is restored from the germline J gene. The chain is built from TRBV11-3 and TRBJ2-2; the match to TRBD2 covers 10 bases. This CDR3 has 15 amino acids. Trimming took 5 bases from V and 5 from J; bases not matched to a gene: 5. The germline gives CDR1 SGHNT, CDR2 YENEEA. CDR3 sequence: CASSLSGRGTGELFF. The sequenced CDR3 bases are TGTGCCAGCAGCCTCAGCGGGAGGGGAACCGGGGAG.

At least ten counts were recorded for this clone. The read comes to an end 3 residues before the CDR3 does, leaving the germline J gene to fill in the end. The V gene is TRBV5-1, the J gene TRBJ1-2; a possible D gene is TRBD1 (5 bases). CDR1 SGHRS and CDR2 YFSETQ come from the germline V gene. The CDR3 consists of 15 residues. The CDR3 protein is CASSWADSLTDGYTF. The CDR3 DNA, read in part, is TGCGCCAGCAGCTGGGCTGACAGTCTGACTGACGGC.

This clone was recorded many times. The CDR3 goes on 3 residues after the read ends, and that part is filled in from the germline J gene. The chain has TRBV20-1 and TRBJ2-5; D gene uncertain. V shed 5 bases and J shed 0 bases, with 10 bases lying between them. Germline CDR1 is DFQATT and CDR2 is SNEGSKA (reference sequence). The CDR3 has 13 amino acids. The CDR3 sequence is CSAGGLYQETQYF. CDR3 DNA (partial): TGCAGTGCTGGCGGCCTGTACCAAGAGACC.

This clone was counted at least ten times. The read gets to within 3 residues of the CDR3 end, and the germline J gene fills in the rest. The chain carries TRBV19 and TRBJ1-5, with 12 bases matching TRBD1. J lost 6 bases, V lost 2 bases, and 5 bases had no gene match. The germline gives CDR1 LNHDA, CDR2 SQIVND (reference sequence). The CDR3 is 16 residues long. CDR3 DNA (partial): TGTGCCAGTAGTATACCGGGACAGGGGGCACGTCAGCCC. Its protein product is CASSIPGQGARQP. The full CDR3 sequence reads CASSIPGQGARQPQHF.

This clone was seen only a few times. The read stops 3 residues short of the end of the CDR3; the missing end is completed from the germline J gene. This chain joins TRBV20-1 and TRBJ1-6, with a weak D call TRBD1 (6 bases). The V and J ends lost 4 bases and 2 bases respectively, with 9 bases between them. Per germline, CDR1 DFQATT and CDR2 SNEGSKA (reference sequence). The CDR3 has 14 amino acids. CDR3 loop: CSANRDTYNSPLHF. Partial CDR3 DNA: TGCAGTGCTAACCGGGACACCTATAATTCACCC.

This clone appeared many times. The read gets to within 3 residues of the CDR3 end, and the germline J gene fills in the rest. The chain has TRBV29-1 and TRBJ2-1, with 13 bases that match TRBD2. J lost 7 bases, V lost 4 bases, and 7 bases had no gene match. The CDR3 runs 15 residues. CDR1 and CDR2 (germline): SQVTM, ANQGSEA. This chain's CDR3 is CSVGLGTSGTNEQFF. Incomplete CDR3 DNA: TGCAGCGTTGGTCTCGGGACTAGCGGGACGAATGAG.

This clone was seen many times. The sequenced fragment ends 3 residues before the CDR3 boundary, so the rest is inferred from the germline J gene. This chain joins TRBV5-1 and TRBJ2-7; D not resolved. This CDR3 has 13 amino acids. CDR1 and CDR2 from the germline V gene are SGHRS and YFSETQ. V was cut by 4 bases and J by 2 bases, with 10 bases left in between. The CDR3: CASSSDPTYEQYF. The DNA read from the CDR3 is TGCGCCAGCAGCAGCGACCCCACCTACGAG.

This clone was picked up many times. With the read ending 3 residues before the CDR3 end, the germline J gene is used to fill in that end. The chain carries TRBV20-1 and TRBJ2-2, with TRBD2 matching 9 bases. With 1 base clipped from V and 6 bases from J, the junction kept 6 bases outside the gene matches. The CDR3 covers 15 residues. CDR1 is DFQATT and CDR2 is SNEGSKA in the germline V gene (reference sequence). CDR3 bases read: TGCAGTGCTAGAGCTAGCGGGACTGGCCCCGGGGAG. Its protein product is CSARASGTGPGE. In full, the CDR3 is CSARASGTGPGELFF.

This clone was found many times. The read terminates 3 residues before the CDR3 end, so the remaining end is supplied by the germline J gene. The V and J genes are TRBV2 and TRBJ2-7; 9 bases are a match to TRBD1. V was clipped by 7 bases and J by 1 base; unmatched bases: 5. Germline lookup yields CDR1 SNHLY and CDR2 FYNNEI. This CDR3 is 14 amino acids long. CDR3 sequence: CASIYGQGSYEQYF. Partial CDR3 DNA: TGTGCCAGCATTTATGGACAGGGGTCCTACGAG.

This clone was counted a few times. The read gets to within 3 residues of the CDR3 end, and the germline J gene fills in the rest. The chain couples TRBV5-1 to TRBJ1-5; maybe TRBD1 (5 bases). The CDR3 is 13 amino acids. Looked up from germline, CDR1 is SGHRS and CDR2 is YFSETQ. V was cut by 5 bases and J by 2 bases, with 8 bases left in between. CDR3 sequence: CASSKQGNQPQHF. The DNA read from the CDR3 is TGCGCCAGCAGTAAACAGGGCAATCAGCCC.

In its sample, this clone was seen many times. Read data end 3 residues before the CDR3 end; the end is taken from the germline J gene. The chain carries TRBV20-1 and TRBJ2-3, with 7 bases that match TRBD1. The V and J ends lost 2 bases and 8 bases, in that order; junction bases with no gene match: 4. The CDR3 is 12 residues long. Germline CDR1 reads DFQATT; CDR2 reads SNEGSKA (reference sequence). The CDR3 DNA, read in part, is TGCAGTGCTAGAACAGGGGCCCCTACG. Amino acids: CSARTGAPT. The whole CDR3 sequence is CSARTGAPTQYF.

Only a few counts were recorded for this clone. Read data end 3 residues before the CDR3 end; the end is taken from the germline J gene. V is TRBV20-1 and J is TRBJ2-5, with 10 bases identical to TRBD2. Germline V gene lookup returns CDR1 DFQATT and CDR2 SNEGSKA (reference sequence). This CDR3 has 16 amino acids. Trimming took 5 bases from V and 1 from J; bases not matched to a gene: 10. The CDR3 spells CSAPPLLAGSQETQYF. CDR3 bases read: TGCAGTGCTCCGCCGCTACTAGCGGGAAGCCAAGAGACC.

This clone came up a few times. The read falls 3 residues short of the CDR3 end, and the missing part is taken from the germline J gene. The chain links TRBV5-1 to TRBJ2-4; 14 nucleotides align to TRBD2. Trimming cost V 3 bases and J 6 bases; bases outside gene matches: 5. Germline V gene sequence: CDR1 SGHRS, CDR2 YFSETQ. The CDR3 totals 16 residues. CDR3 amino acids: CASSSTGLAGGNIQYF. CDR3 bases read: TGCGCCAGCAGCTCCACCGGACTAGCGGGAGGAAACATT.

This clone was picked up many times. The CDR3 is cut off 3 residues early in the read; its end comes from the germline J gene. V is TRBV29-1 and J is TRBJ2-6; 7 bases map to TRBD1. The CDR3 extends over 17 amino acids. J gave up 0 bases and V 8 bases, and 13 bases lay outside the gene matches. CDR1 is SQVTM, CDR2 ANQGSEA, per germline. Incomplete CDR3 DNA: TGCAGCTTTACAGGGGTTCCCCATCGCTCTGGGGCCAACGTC. Translation gives CSFTGVPHRSGANV. The whole CDR3 is CSFTGVPHRSGANVLTF. The complete variable domain, with remaining parts taken from reference TRBV29-1 and TRBJ2-6, reads SAVISQKPSRDICQRGTSLTIQCQVDSQVTMMFWYRQQPGQSLTLIATANQGSEATYESGFVIDKFPISRPNLTFSTLTVSNMSPEDSSIYLCSFTGVPHRSGANVLTFGAGSRLTVL.

There are many counts of this clone. From the germline J gene comes the end of the CDR3, since the read stops 3 residues before it. The rearrangement joins TRBV18 to TRBJ1-2, with 10 bases lining up with TRBD1. Trimming cost V 5 bases and J 4 bases; bases outside gene matches: 13. CDR3 length equals 17 residues. The germline V gene has CDR1 KGHSH and CDR2 LQKENI. The sequenced CDR3 bases are TGTGCCAGCTCAGCAACCGGGACAGGGGCCCTAGGCTATGGC. Amino acid sequence: CASSATGTGALGYG. The entire CDR3 is CASSATGTGALGYGYTF.

As concerns this clone: From the germline J gene comes the end of the CDR3, since the read stops 3 residues before it. The chain employs TRBV7-3 and TRBJ2-1; TRBD1 aligns across 8 bases. There are 14 residues in the CDR3. V lost 8 bases to trimming and J lost 9 bases; unmatched junction nucleotides: 12. Germline V gene lookup returns CDR1 SGHTA and CDR2 FQGTGA. Partial CDR3 DNA: TGTGCCAGCCGACCGGGACAGGCGTCAGGTGAG. Its translation: CASRPGQASGE. From start to end, the CDR3 is CASRPGQASGEQFF.

This clone was observed a few times. Read sequence stops 3 residues before the CDR3 end, and the germline J gene provides the missing end. This chain connects TRBV5-1 to TRBJ2-7, with 11 bases identical to TRBD2. This CDR3 region has 19 residues. After removal of 3 bases from V and 4 bases from J, the junction contained 18 bases not matched to a gene. Germline V gene sequence: CDR1 SGHRS, CDR2 YFSETQ. CDR3 amino acids: CASSSGLAGHPKLTYEQYF. The covered CDR3 bases are TGCGCCAGCAGCTCTGGACTAGCGGGCCACCCAAAACTTACGTACGAG.

This clone was seen a few times. The CDR3 end lies 3 residues beyond the end of the read and is filled in from the germline J gene. This chain links TRBV19 with TRBJ1-3; D not certain. Looked up from germline, CDR1 is LNHDA and CDR2 is SQIVND (reference sequence). The germline V and J ends were trimmed by 3 bases and 0 bases, with 12 bases remaining between them. The CDR3 totals 16 residues. CDR3 amino acids: CASSMGSFSSGNTIYF. CDR3 DNA (partial): TGTGCCAGTAGTATGGGCAGCTTTTCCTCTGGAAACACC.

This clone was recorded many times. The CDR3 end falls 3 residues outside the read, so it is completed with the germline J gene. The gene calls are TRBV5-6 and TRBJ1-1; a weak D match, TRBD1 (6 bases). CDR1 SGHDT and CDR2 YYEEEE come from the germline V gene. The length of the CDR3 is 14 residues. The V end lost 1 base, the J end lost 1 base, and 8 bases lay between the germline ends. The CDR3 reads CASSLLTGNTEAFF. CDR3 bases read: TGTGCCAGCAGCTTGCTGACAGGGAACACTGAA.

This clone was detected a few times. The CDR3 extends 3 residues past the end of the read, so its final part is completed from the germline J gene. This chain uses TRBV7-9 with TRBJ2-7; 11 nucleotides agree with TRBD2. CDR3 length: 14 amino acids. The germline V gene encodes CDR1 SEHNR and CDR2 FQNEAQ (reference sequence). V lost 0 bases, J lost 6 bases, and 1 base stayed unmatched. The part of the CDR3 DNA that was read is TGTGCCAGCAGCTTAGCACTAGCGGGAGTCGAG. Residues: CASSLALAGVE. The whole CDR3 protein reads CASSLALAGVEQYF.

Comment on this clone: With the read ending 3 residues before the CDR3 end, the germline J gene is used to fill in that end. The V gene is TRBV18, the J gene TRBJ2-5; possible D gene TRBD1, 6 bases. The V gene's germline CDR1 is KGHSH and CDR2 LQKENI. V gave up 2 bases and J gave up 2 bases, with 12 bases separating them. This CDR3 contains 15 residues. Incomplete CDR3 DNA: TGTGCCAGCTCACCATTCTGGACAGAACAAGAGACC. Translation gives CASSPFWTEQET. The full-length CDR3 reads as CASSPFWTEQETQYF. Full variable domain (remainder filled in from reference TRBV18 and TRBJ2-5): NAGVMQNPRHLVRRRGQEARLRCSPMKGHSHVYWYRQLPEEGLKFMVYLQKENIIDESGMPKERFSAEFPKEGPSILRIQQVVRGDSAAYFCASSPFWTEQETQYFGPGTRLLVL.

This clone was detected ten times or more. The read ends 3 residues shy of where the CDR3 ends; the end is completed using the germline J gene. V and J are TRBV5-1 and TRBJ1-2; TRBD1 might be the D (6 bases). This CDR3 is 15 amino acids long. From germline, CDR1 is SGHRS and CDR2 YFSETQ. V was shortened by 3 bases and J by 4 bases, with 16 bases between the two germline ends. CDR3 DNA (partial): TGCGCCAGCAGCTCACAGGGAGGAGGTAGCTATGGC. Protein: CASSSQGGGSYG. The whole CDR3 sequence is CASSSQGGGSYGYTF. Filled out from reference TRBV5-1 and TRBJ1-2, the complete variable domain reads KAGVTQTPRYLIKTRGQQVTLSCSPISGHRSVSWYQQTPGQGLQFLFEYFSETQRNKGNFPGRFSGRQFSNSRSEMNVSTLELGDSALYLCASSSQGGGSYGYTFGSGTRLTVV.

The table lists this clone with many counts. The read comes to an end 3 residues before the CDR3 does, leaving the germline J gene to fill in the end. The chain employs TRBV20-1 and TRBJ2-2; D is ambiguous. CDR1 is DFQATT and CDR2 is SNEGSKA in the germline V gene (reference sequence). The CDR3 spans 13 residues. Trimming cost V 2 bases and J 0 bases, with 4 bases left between them. The CDR3 sequence is CSARRPNTGELFF. The sequenced CDR3 bases are TGCAGTGCTAGAAGGCCGAACACCGGGGAG.

CDR3 DNA (partial): TGTGCCACCAGGGGGTCACAAGAGACC. Protein sequence: CATRGSQET. From start to end, the CDR3 is CATRGSQETQYF. The V gene is TRBV18, the J gene TRBJ2-5; TRBD1 agrees at 7 bases. The read ends 3 residues before the CDR3 terminus; that terminus is restored from the germline J gene. CDR1 and CDR2 (germline): KGHSH, LQKENI. The trim removed 10 bases at V and 2 bases at J, leaving 4 bases unmatched. This CDR3 spans 12 amino acids.